These 25 T cell receptor beta chains share one sample of origin, sequenced in a study of shared clonotypes between healthy human individuals. Here immunoSEQ multiplex PCR was the method, and the copy in TCRdb shows in-frame clones only, minus some. The table has 2.5 million or so clones, 85% to 95% seen once. The sample was naive CD4+ T cells sorted from blood. Subset denoted: CD45RA+ positively selected. These receptors all come from a man aged 18 to 29 in good health.

V usage is TRBV30 and J usage is TRBJ1-5; D unclear. The CDR3 is made up of 13 amino acids. In germline, CDR1 is GTSNPN, CDR2 SVGIG (reference sequence). V was pared by 7 bases and J by 1 base, with 11 bases between. The CDR3 protein is CASSPGSNQPQHF. In nucleotides, the CDR3 is TGTGCCTCCAGTCCGGGGAGCAATCAGCCCCAGCATTTT.

This CDR3 is CASSSDRNGYTF. The CDR3, as DNA: TGCGCCAGCAGCTCGGACCGGAATGGCTACACCTTC. The chain combines TRBV5-1 with TRBJ1-2; D gene ambiguous. This CDR3 region has 12 residues. In germline, CDR1 is SGHRS, CDR2 YFSETQ. Trimming took 3 bases from V and 6 from J, leaving 9 bases between them.

The chain recombines TRBV19 with TRBJ1-1; no reliable D call. The CDR3 runs 15 residues. Trimming left V 6 bases short and J 3 bases short, with 17 bases between. Germline-derived CDR1 and CDR2 are LNHDA and SQIVND (reference sequence). CDR3 coding DNA: TGTGCCAGTAGCCCCGCGTGGGTCGGGTACACTGAAGCTTTCTTT. This sequence encodes CASSPAWVGYTEAFF.

This clone was seen once. CDR3 sequence: CASSPPYSRGASNTEAFF. The CDR3 DNA is TGTGCCAGCAGCCCCCCCTACAGTAGGGGCGCGTCGAACACTGAAGCTTTCTTT. This rearrangement joins TRBV5-4 to TRBJ1-1, with a weak D call TRBD1 (5 bases). This CDR3 contains 18 residues. From germline, CDR1 is SGHNT and CDR2 YYREEE (reference sequence). Deletions cut 4 bases from V and 1 base from J, with 23 bases between.

The chain links TRBV5-6 to TRBJ2-2, with TRBD1 identical over 10 bases. The CDR3 runs to 17 residues. With 4 bases clipped from V and 4 bases from J, the junction kept 10 bases outside the gene matches. CDR1 and CDR2 from the germline V gene are SGHDT and YYEEEE. CDR3 DNA sequence: TGTGCCAGCAGCCCGGACAGGGGGTGGACGGGCACCGGGGAGCTGTTTTTT. The encoded protein is CASSPDRGWTGTGELFF.

J is TRBJ1-1 and V is TRBV5-4; D remains unclear. This CDR3 comprises 14 residues. Germline V gene lookup returns CDR1 SGHNT and CDR2 YYREEE (reference sequence). Trimming shortened V by 1 base and J by 1 base, and 8 bases separated the two germline ends. The CDR3 DNA is TGTGCCAGCAGCTTGCCGGCCAGGAACACTGAAGCTTTCTTT. Its translation: CASSLPARNTEAFF.

The chain uses TRBV5-6 and TRBJ2-3, with 10 bases fitting TRBD2. V trimming: 5 bases; J trimming: 2 bases; junction bases outside the gene matches: 8. CDR1 is SGHDT, CDR2 YYEEEE, per germline. The CDR3 is made up of 16 amino acids. In DNA, the CDR3 is TGTGCCAGCAGTTCCCCGGGACTAGCGATCACAGATACGCAGTATTTT. Its protein product is CASSSPGLAITDTQYF.

The V and J genes are TRBV5-4 and TRBJ2-5; D uncertain. The V end was cut by 7 bases, the J end by 1 base, with 11 bases between. Germline V gene lookup returns CDR1 SGHNT and CDR2 YYREEE (reference sequence). The CDR3 length is 13 residues. The CDR3 loop reads CASHRSSQETQYF. The CDR3 DNA reads TGTGCCAGCCATCGGAGTAGCCAAGAGACCCAGTACTTC. Full variable domain (outside the CDR3, taken from reference TRBV5-4 and TRBJ2-5): ETGVTQSPTHLIKTRGQQVTLRCSSQSGHNTVSWYQQALGQGPQFIFQYYREEENGRGNFPPRFSGLQFPNYSSELNVNALELDDSALYLCASHRSSQETQYFGPGTRLLVL.

This chain links TRBV6-5 with TRBJ2-4; D may be TRBD1 (6 bases). The CDR3 spans 16 residues. Germline values: CDR1 MNHEY, CDR2 SVGAGI. V was pared by 2 bases and J by 6 bases, with 17 bases between. CDR3 sequence (DNA): TGTGCCAGCAGTTACCCCACAGGGAGTGGACTAAACATTCAGTACTTC. It encodes CASSYPTGSGLNIQYF.

V is TRBV5-6 and J is TRBJ2-3; 7 positions match TRBD1. The junction had 2 bases not matched to a gene; V was cut back by 4 bases and J by 0 bases. The CDR3 is made up of 14 amino acids. CDR1 is SGHDT and CDR2 is YYEEEE in the germline V gene. The CDR3 here is CASSRGGSTDTQYF. The CDR3 coding sequence is TGTGCCAGCAGCCGAGGGGGCAGCACAGATACGCAGTATTTT.

The V gene is TRBV7-2, the J gene TRBJ2-5; D is possibly TRBD1 (6 bases). Germline V gene sequence: CDR1 SGHTA, CDR2 FQGNSA. Trimming removed 3 bases at V and 4 bases at J, with 9 bases between. This CDR3 is 13 amino acids long. The CDR3 spells CASSFSRGETQYF. CDR3 nucleotides: TGTGCCAGCAGCTTCTCCAGGGGAGAGACCCAGTACTTC.

The rearrangement links TRBV6-1 to TRBJ2-3, with D perhaps TRBD1 (6 bases). The ends were cut back, 7 bases at V and 4 bases at J, with 18 bases in the middle. The length of the CDR3 is 15 residues. Germline V lookup: CDR1 MNHNS, CDR2 SASEGT. DNA of the CDR3: TGTGCCAGCATTCGCACAGGGATCGTTGCAGATACGCAGTATTTT. Its protein product is CASIRTGIVADTQYF.

CDR3 DNA: TGTGCCATCAGTGATGGACCCGAGACCGGGGAGCTGTTTTTT. It codes for CAISDGPETGELFF. V is TRBV10-3 and J is TRBJ2-2; no definite D call. Trimming took 3 bases from V and 5 from J, leaving 10 bases between them. The CDR3 contains 14 residues. Germline loops: CDR1 ENHRY, CDR2 SYGVKD.

This clone was counted only a few times. The chain is built from TRBV11-3 and TRBJ2-2, with D tentatively TRBD1 (5 bases). The CDR3 runs 15 residues. V gave up 1 base and J gave up 0 bases, with 6 bases separating them. In germline, CDR1 is SGHNT, CDR2 YENEEA. The CDR3 DNA is TGTGCCAGCAGCTTAGTGGGGCCGAACACCGGGGAGCTGTTTTTT. Translation: CASSLVGPNTGELFF.

V is TRBV7-2 and J is TRBJ2-3; D is possibly TRBD2 (7 bases). CDR3 length: 15 amino acids. Per the germline V gene, CDR1 is SGHTA and CDR2 is FQGNSA. Trimming removed 7 bases at V and 0 bases at J, with 14 bases between. DNA for the CDR3: TGTGCCAGCACTCGAGGGGGGGCTAGCACAGATACGCAGTATTTT. It specifies CASTRGGASTDTQYF.

The chain uses TRBV19 and TRBJ1-5, with D maybe TRBD1 (6 bases). Germline loops: CDR1 LNHDA, CDR2 SQIVND (reference sequence). CDR3 length equals 13 residues. Trimming removed 11 bases from V and 5 bases from J, with 16 bases in between. Here the CDR3 reads CAGSGTRDQPQHF. In nucleotides, the CDR3 is TGTGCCGGATCCGGGACACGGGATCAGCCCCAGCATTTT.

Remarks on this clone: Other DNA variants within this sample encode the same CDR3. The rearrangement uses TRBV5-1 and TRBJ2-1, with no clear D. The CDR3 is made up of 13 amino acids. Germline values: CDR1 SGHRS, CDR2 YFSETQ. Trimming cost V 0 bases and J 3 bases, with 4 bases left between them. CDR3 amino acids: CASSLDVYNEQFF. CDR3 DNA: TGCGCCAGCAGCTTGGACGTCTACAATGAGCAGTTCTTC.

V is TRBV6-5 and J is TRBJ1-3; the D is unclear. Germline CDR1 is MNHEY and CDR2 is SVGAGI. V shed 8 bases and J shed 2 bases, with 13 bases lying between them. This CDR3 region has 14 residues. The CDR3 spells CASRFLGPGNTIYF. DNA of the CDR3: TGTGCCAGCCGCTTTCTGGGTCCTGGAAACACCATATATTTT.

The chain carries TRBV19 and TRBJ2-3; TRBD1 might be the D (6 bases). The CDR3 is 13 residues long. CDR1 and CDR2 from the germline V gene are LNHDA and SQIVND (reference sequence). The germline V and J ends were trimmed by 6 bases and 9 bases, with 16 bases remaining between them. Here the CDR3 reads CASRNIQGRTQYF. The CDR3 DNA follows: TGTGCCAGTAGGAACATTCAGGGGAGAACGCAGTATTTT.

This clone was counted a single time. The same CDR3 arises from other DNA sequences in this sample as well. CDR3 protein: CASSLEGTGYNEQFF. DNA for the CDR3: TGCGCCAGCAGCTTGGAAGGCACAGGGTACAATGAGCAGTTCTTC. The chain combines TRBV5-1 with TRBJ2-1; possible D gene TRBD1, 6 bases. V lost 0 bases and J 4 bases, leaving 11 bases between the germline ends. Germline V gene data show CDR1 as SGHRS and CDR2 as YFSETQ. The CDR3 is made up of 15 amino acids.

V usage is TRBV6-1 and J usage is TRBJ2-7; TRBD1 matches 9 bases. With V trimmed by 10 bases and J by 2 bases, 9 bases remained unmatched. Germline CDR1 and CDR2: MNHNS and SASEGT. CDR3 size: 14 residues. The CDR3 DNA is TGTGCCACCAGGGGGGACAGGGCAACCTACGAGCAGTACTTC. This translates into CATRGDRATYEQYF.

The V gene is TRBV5-4, the J gene TRBJ2-1; D is ambiguous. The CDR3 totals 15 residues. CDR1 and CDR2 from the germline V gene are SGHNT and YYREEE (reference sequence). V lost 4 bases, J lost 1 base, and 12 bases lay in between. CDR3: CASSPKKASYNEQFF. The CDR3 DNA reads TGTGCCAGCAGCCCGAAAAAGGCTTCCTACAATGAGCAGTTCTTC.

The chain couples TRBV7-9 to TRBJ2-3, with D perhaps TRBD1 (5 bases). Germline CDR1 and CDR2: SEHNR and FQNEAQ (reference sequence). V was shortened by 6 bases and J by 0 bases, with 13 bases between the two germline ends. This CDR3 comprises 15 residues. The CDR3 DNA reads TGTGCCAGCAGACCTCAGGGATTAAGCACAGATACGCAGTATTTT. This sequence encodes CASRPQGLSTDTQYF.

This chain uses TRBV11-2 with TRBJ2-7; D possibly corresponds to TRBD2 (5 bases). Trimming pared 5 bases from V and 3 bases from J, leaving 17 bases between. The length of the CDR3 is 15 residues. Per germline, CDR1 SGHAT and CDR2 FQNNGV. The CDR3 region has the DNA TGTGCCAGCAGCCCCCTCTCCTCGGGGTACTACGAGCAGTACTTC. Translating gives CASSPLSSGYYEQYF.

There are a few counts of this clone. V is TRBV18 and J is TRBJ2-6; D uncertain. The CDR3 spans 14 residues. Germline loops: CDR1 KGHSH, CDR2 LQKENI. The germline V and J ends were trimmed by 2 bases and 2 bases, with 4 bases remaining between them. The CDR3 bases are TGTGCCAGCTCACCAGAGGCTGGGGCCAACGTCCTGACTTTC. This sequence encodes CASSPEAGANVLTF.